Each of the 19 T cell receptor beta chains below was sequenced from the same sample in a study of cytomegalovirus exposure and HLA in healthy donors. 60 Vbeta and 13 Jbeta primers were used in PCR. The repertoire was sequenced with immunoSEQ multiplex PCR; TCRdb's copy has only in-frame clones and lacks some. The sample includes about 110,000 clones, about 70% of them seen just once. Material: PBMCs. Receptors originate from a man younger than 40 in good health and CMV-seropositive.

The chain has TRBV28 and TRBJ1-2; 7 bases are shared with TRBD1. This CDR3 contains 12 residues. Germline CDR1 reads MDHEN; CDR2 reads SYDVKM. V shed 5 bases, J shed 3 bases, and the junction held 0 bases outside the gene matches. The CDR3 sequence: CASSQGDYGYTF. CDR3 DNA sequence: TGTGCCAGCAGTCAGGGGGACTATGGCTACACCTTC.

This chain uses TRBV19 with TRBJ1-1, with 11 nucleotides matching TRBD1. Germline V CDR1 and CDR2: LNHDA, SQIVND (reference sequence). With V trimmed by 7 bases and J by 4 bases, 2 bases remained unmatched. CDR3 length: 13 residues. CDR3 protein: CASTGTGGTEAFF. The CDR3, as DNA: TGTGCCAGTACCGGGACAGGGGGCACTGAAGCTTTCTTT.

This clone was picked up a small number of times. This rearrangement joins TRBV5-1 to TRBJ1-2; D remains unclear. There are 14 residues in the CDR3. Trimming took 0 bases from V and 5 from J, leaving 11 bases between them. The germline CDR1 and CDR2 sequences are SGHRS and YFSETQ. The DNA for the CDR3 is TGCGCCAGCAGCTTGGGGACTCGAGGGTATGGCTACACCTTC. This encodes CASSLGTRGYGYTF.

This clone has only a few counts. The chain's CDR3 is CASKRGQGLYQPQHF. DNA for the CDR3: TGTGCCAGCAAGAGGGGACAGGGGTTATATCAGCCCCAGCATTTT. The V gene is TRBV2, the J gene TRBJ1-5; 10 bases line up with TRBD1. Looked up from germline, CDR1 is SNHLY and CDR2 is FYNNEI. The CDR3 length is 15 residues. Trimming at V came to 7 bases and at J to 5 bases, leaving 8 bases not matched to a gene. The whole variable domain, remainder taken from reference TRBV2 and TRBJ1-5, is EPEVTQTPSHQVTQMGQEVILRCVPISNHLYFYWYRQILGQKVEFLVSFYNNEISEKSEIFDDQFSVERPDGSNFTLKIRSTKLEDSAMYFCASKRGQGLYQPQHFGDGTRLSIL.

The V call is TRBV4-3, the J call TRBJ2-3; 7 nucleotides agree with TRBD2. Trimming removed 0 bases from V and 3 bases from J; junction bases left unmatched: 9. Germline-derived CDR1 and CDR2 are LGHNA and YSLEER. The CDR3 has 17 amino acids. DNA of the CDR3: TGCGCCAGCAGCCAAGATCCTGGAGGGAGGGCAACAGATACGCAGTATTTT. This translates into CASSQDPGGRATDTQYF.

There are a few counts of this clone. V gene TRBV5-1 combines with J gene TRBJ1-1; 7 bases match TRBD1. Germline V gene data show CDR1 as SGHRS and CDR2 as YFSETQ. The junction had 13 bases not matched to a gene; V was cut back by 3 bases and J by 5 bases. CDR3 length: 16 amino acids. The CDR3 here is CASSSGTDPSGTEAFF. The CDR3 DNA is TGCGCCAGCAGCTCAGGGACAGACCCAAGTGGAACTGAAGCTTTCTTT. The complete variable domain, with remaining parts taken from reference TRBV5-1 and TRBJ1-1, reads KAGVTQTPRYLIKTRGQQVTLSCSPISGHRSVSWYQQTPGQGLQFLFEYFSETQRNKGNFPGRFSGRQFSNSRSEMNVSTLELGDSALYLCASSSGTDPSGTEAFFGQGTRLTVV.

The chain carries TRBV21-1 and TRBJ2-7; the tabulated D call, TRBD1, remains unverified against the DNA. TRBV21-1 is a listed pseudogene. This CDR3 spans 14 amino acids. CDR3 region: CASSSWTVHYEQYF. CDR3 DNA sequence: TGTGCCAGCAGCTCCTGGACAGTTCATTACGAGCAGTACTTC.

The chain is built from TRBV6-4 and TRBJ1-3; D remains unclear. Germline-derived CDR1 and CDR2 are MRHNA and SNTAGT. Trimming left V 4 bases short and J 2 bases short, with 12 bases between. The CDR3 spans 15 residues. CDR3 sequence (DNA): TGTGCCAGCAGTGGGCGGGGTTCGCCTGGAAACACCATATATTTT. It codes for CASSGRGSPGNTIYF.

The chain uses TRBV9 and TRBJ1-1, with D uncertain. The CDR3 contains 13 residues. The ends were cut back, 2 bases at V and 3 bases at J, with 8 bases in the middle. Germline-derived CDR1 and CDR2 are SGDLS and YYNGEE. The CDR3 sequence: CASSVRQDTEAFF. The CDR3 DNA sequence: TGTGCCAGCAGCGTTCGCCAGGACACTGAAGCTTTCTTT.

V usage is TRBV6-6 and J usage is TRBJ1-2, with D maybe TRBD1 (6 bases). Per germline, CDR1 MNHNY and CDR2 SVGAGI (reference sequence). Trimming left V 4 bases short and J 2 bases short, with 14 bases between. The CDR3 is 15 amino acids. The CDR3 here is CASSSNRRGNYGYTF. CDR3 coding DNA: TGTGCCAGCAGTTCCAATCGCAGGGGCAACTATGGCTACACCTTC.

The chain joins TRBV27 to TRBJ1-2; maybe TRBD1 (6 bases). CDR3 length equals 14 residues. V was pared by 8 bases and J by 5 bases, with 18 bases between. Germline V gene sequence: CDR1 MNHEY, CDR2 SMNVEV (reference sequence). The CDR3 here is CASYPSGGGYGYTF. CDR3 in DNA: TGTGCCAGCTATCCCTCGGGGGGCGGGTATGGCTACACCTTC.

The rearrangement links TRBV11-2 to TRBJ2-3; 9 bases map to TRBD2. V lost 6 bases and J lost 2; bases outside the gene matches: 6. The CDR3 has 15 residues. Germline-derived CDR1 and CDR2 are SGHAT and FQNNGV. CDR3 loop: CASSLAGLNTDTQYF. CDR3 nucleotide sequence: TGTGCCAGCAGTCTAGCGGGGCTAAACACAGATACGCAGTATTTT. The full variable domain, with the rest looked up from reference TRBV11-2 and TRBJ2-3, is EAGVAQSPRYKIIEKRQSVAFWCNPISGHATLYWYQQILGQGPKLLIQFQNNGVVDDSQLPKDRFSAERLKGVDSTLKIQPAKLEDSAVYLCASSLAGLNTDTQYFGPGTRLTVL.

The genes are TRBV5-1 and TRBJ1-1; the D gene is possibly TRBD1 (6 bases). The CDR3 covers 15 residues. CDR1 SGHRS and CDR2 YFSETQ come from the germline V gene. Trimming removed 0 bases from V and 3 bases from J, with 12 bases in between. The CDR3 DNA reads as TGCGCCAGCAGCTTGGAATTCAGGGGTGACACTGAAGCTTTCTTT. Translated: CASSLEFRGDTEAFF.

J is TRBJ2-5 and V is TRBV7-9; 7 nucleotides match TRBD1. J gave up 4 bases and V 4 bases, and 6 bases lay outside the gene matches. There are 14 residues in the CDR3. Germline V gives CDR1 SEHNR, CDR2 FQNEAQ (reference sequence). The CDR3 region has the DNA TGTGCCAGCAGCTCCGACAGGGCCAGAGAGACCCAGTACTTC. Its translation is CASSSDRARETQYF. Drawing the rest from reference TRBV7-9 and TRBJ2-5, the complete variable domain is DTGVSQNPRHKITKRGQNVTFRCDPISEHNRLYWYRQTLGQGPEFLTYFQNEAQLEKSRLLSDRFSAERPKGSFSTLEIQRTEQGDSAMYLCASSSDRARETQYFGPGTRLLVL.

In this sample, this clone turned up once. V is TRBV18 and J is TRBJ1-2, with D unclear. The CDR3 loop spans 17 amino acids. Trimming cost V 1 base and J 1 base, with 16 bases left between them. Germline V gene sequence: CDR1 KGHSH, CDR2 LQKENI. CDR3 nucleotides: TGTGCCAGCTCACCACGCGGCAGACCCAATTATAACTATGGCTACACCTTC. It codes for CASSPRGRPNYNYGYTF.

The rearrangement uses TRBV19 and TRBJ1-2; the D gene is possibly TRBD1 (5 bases). CDR3 size: 15 residues. Trimming removed 1 base from V and 5 bases from J, with 14 bases in between. CDR1 and CDR2 from the germline V gene are LNHDA and SQIVND (reference sequence). The CDR3 sequence: CASSIGQKIGYGYTF. CDR3 in DNA: TGTGCCAGTAGTATAGGACAGAAAATTGGGTATGGCTACACCTTC.

The gene calls are TRBV29-1 and TRBJ1-2; 9 bases fit TRBD1. This CDR3 is built from 15 residues. V gave up 6 bases and J gave up 4 bases; unmatched junction bases: 12. The germline V gene has CDR1 SQVTM and CDR2 ANQGSEA. The CDR3 spells CSVGTGRGRGYGYTF. CDR3 bases: TGCAGCGTAGGGACAGGGCGAGGGAGAGGCTATGGCTACACCTTC.

The chain couples TRBV11-3 to TRBJ1-2; D perhaps matches TRBD1 (5 bases). The CDR3 is 16 residues long. V was trimmed by 5 bases and J by 1 base, leaving 17 bases between them. In germline, CDR1 is SGHNT, CDR2 YENEEA. The CDR3 DNA reads TGTGCCAGCAGCCCAGGGAGGGGAACGGATAACTATGGCTACACCTTC. This translates into CASSPGRGTDNYGYTF.

With respect to this clone: At one of its ends the junction is not consistent with the germline gene, which may arise from a read error. Other nucleotide sequences in the sample specify the same CDR3. The rearrangement joins TRBV6-5 to TRBJ2-1; D is perhaps TRBD2 (6 bases). The CDR3 sequence is 14 residues long. The V gene's germline CDR1 is MNHEY and CDR2 SVGAGI. The DNA for the CDR3 is TGCGCCAGCAGCCGCGGGAAATATAACAATGAGCAGTTCTTC. This encodes CASSRGKYNNEQFF.